A single sample gave rise to the 9 T cell receptor beta chains below, sequenced in a study of cytomegalovirus exposure and HLA in healthy donors. PCR was performed using 60 Vbeta and 13 Jbeta primers. Sequencing used immunoSEQ multiplex PCR; TCRdb keeps in-frame clones, though not all of them. The table lists 90,000 or so clones, about 77% of them singletons, with about 4% in the top ten. Input material: PBMCs. Receptor source: a man aged 60 to 75 in good health and CMV-seronegative.

V and J are TRBV25-1 and TRBJ1-1, with a possible D match to TRBD1 (5 bases). Between the trimmed V and J ends, which lost 3 bases and 4 bases, there was a span of 12 bases. The CDR3 extends over 14 amino acids. CDR1 and CDR2 (germline): MGHDK, SYGVNS. The DNA for the CDR3 is TGTGCCAGCAGTGAGCCCGGGCAGGGCACTGAAGCTTTCTTT. Protein: CASSEPGQGTEAFF.

The V call is TRBV5-1, the J call TRBJ2-1; 9 bases align to TRBD2. V was pared by 4 bases and J by 6 bases, with 5 bases of the junction left unmatched. Looked up from germline, CDR1 is SGHRS and CDR2 is YFSETQ. This CDR3 is built from 14 residues. This CDR3 is CASSEAGGPNEQFF. The CDR3 DNA sequence: TGCGCCAGCAGCGAGGCGGGGGGGCCCAATGAGCAGTTCTTC.

The CDR3 DNA sequence: TGTGCCAGCAGCTTAGGTAGTTCGGGTTCGGATACGCAGTATTTT. It specifies CASSLGSSGSDTQYF. The rearrangement uses TRBV11-2 and TRBJ2-3; no reliable D call. This CDR3 has 15 residues. V dropped 1 base and J dropped 6 bases, with 14 bases sitting between them. Per germline, CDR1 SGHAT and CDR2 FQNNGV.

The chain employs TRBV5-6 and TRBJ1-2; the match to TRBD1 covers 7 bases. The CDR3 runs 15 residues. V shed 4 bases, J shed 8 bases, and the junction held 14 bases outside the gene matches. The germline V gene has CDR1 SGHDT and CDR2 YYEEEE. The CDR3 region has the DNA TGTGCCAGCAGCCGAGACAGGGATGGTTGGTGGGGCTACACCTTC. As protein: CASSRDRDGWWGYTF.

This chain links TRBV10-3 with TRBJ2-7; 7 positions agree with TRBD1. Germline V gene sequence: CDR1 ENHRY, CDR2 SYGVKD. V lost 6 bases to trimming and J lost 6 bases; unmatched junction nucleotides: 11. There are 14 residues in the CDR3. CDR3 DNA: TGTGCCATCAGCGGACAGGTCGTGGATGGCGAGCAGTACTTC. Residues: CAISGQVVDGEQYF.

The CDR3 reads CASSPTGTENSPLHF. The CDR3 nucleotides are TGTGCCAGCAGCCCAACCGGGACAGAAAATTCACCCCTCCACTTT. The chain has TRBV11-2 and TRBJ1-6; 7 bases are shared with TRBD1. Germline CDR1 is SGHAT and CDR2 is FQNNGV. The ends lost 5 bases at V and 7 bases at J; junction bases unmatched: 8. The CDR3 sequence is 15 residues long.

The CDR3 nucleotides read TGTGCCAGTAGTTCGGGACAGGGAGCAACTAATGAAAAACTGTTTTTT. This gives the protein CASSSGQGATNEKLFF. V gene TRBV19 combines with J gene TRBJ1-4; 9 positions agree with TRBD1. Germline V gene lookup returns CDR1 LNHDA and CDR2 SQIVND (reference sequence). Trimming removed 5 bases from V and 0 bases from J; junction bases left unmatched: 4. This CDR3 is built from 16 residues.

This rearrangement joins TRBV15 to TRBJ1-2; D ambiguous. Germline-derived CDR1 and CDR2 are LNHNV and YYDKDF (reference sequence). The V end was cut by 8 bases, the J end by 3 bases, with 16 bases between. The CDR3 is made up of 14 amino acids. The DNA of the CDR3 is TGTGCCACCTCCGTCGGGGATTCTTACTATGGCTACACCTTC. Amino acid sequence: CATSVGDSYYGYTF.

The gene calls are TRBV7-8 and TRBJ2-2; 8 bases are a match to TRBD2. The CDR3 has 16 amino acids. Germline lookup yields CDR1 SGHVS and CDR2 FQNEAQ. V lost 5 bases and J lost 2; bases outside the gene matches: 7. CDR3 nucleotides: TGTGCCAGCAGCCCCCTGGCGGGGGGTAACACCGGGGAGCTGTTTTTT. As protein: CASSPLAGGNTGELFF.